Shown below are 23 T cell receptor beta chains from a single sample sequenced in a study of cytomegalovirus exposure and HLA in healthy donors. Here immunoSEQ multiplex PCR was the method, and the copy in TCRdb shows in-frame clones only, minus some. The data contain more than 35,000 clones, roughly 91% of them singletons. Sequencing was done on a sample of PBMCs. The receptors were gathered from a man younger than 35 in good health and CMV-seronegative.

The chain is built from TRBV10-3 and TRBJ2-1; TRBD2 matches 14 bases. The CDR3 has 16 residues. With V trimmed by 4 bases and J by 2 bases, 1 base remained unmatched. Germline CDR1 and CDR2: ENHRY and SYGVKD. CDR3 sequence (DNA): TGTGCCATCAGTGGACTAGCGGGGGGGCCCTACAATGAGCAGTTCTTC. Its translation is CAISGLAGGPYNEQFF.

This clone has a single count. The chain employs TRBV27 and TRBJ1-5; D may be TRBD1 (5 bases). Per germline, CDR1 MNHEY and CDR2 SMNVEV (reference sequence). This CDR3 has 16 residues. The V end lost 2 bases, the J end lost 1 base, and 12 bases lay between the germline ends. The CDR3 is CASSLVREASNQPQHF. The CDR3 DNA reads as TGTGCCAGCAGTTTAGTCAGGGAAGCGAGCAATCAGCCCCAGCATTTT.

This chain links TRBV13 with TRBJ1-2, with D perhaps TRBD1 (5 bases). The germline gives CDR1 PRHDT, CDR2 FYEKMQ (reference sequence). The V end was cut by 1 base, the J end by 6 bases, with 6 bases between. The CDR3 runs to 12 residues. CDR3 DNA sequence: TGTGCCAGCAGCTTAGAGACAGATGGCTACACCTTC. Translated, it gives CASSLETDGYTF.

The genes are TRBV6-5 and TRBJ2-3, with 8 bases matching TRBD2. The CDR3 spans 15 residues. Losses at the gene ends were 2 bases for V and 2 bases for J; bases not matched to a gene: 3. The V gene's germline CDR1 is MNHEY and CDR2 SVGAGI. The CDR3 nucleotides are TGTGCCAGCAGTTACGGGCGGGGGGACACAGATACGCAGTATTTT. This encodes CASSYGRGDTDTQYF.

This sequence joins TRBV9 and TRBJ2-3; D unclear. The CDR3 runs to 14 residues. The V end lost 0 bases, the J end lost 2 bases, and 7 bases lay between the germline ends. Germline CDR1 and CDR2: SGDLS and YYNGEE. CDR3 amino acids: CASSVVQSTDTQYF. The CDR3 DNA is TGTGCCAGCAGCGTAGTTCAATCCACAGATACGCAGTATTTT.

This clone was found once. The chain joins TRBV5-1 to TRBJ1-6; D is unresolved. The CDR3 is 15 residues long. The V gene lost 0 bases and the J gene lost 8 bases, with 12 bases spanning the gap. Germline V CDR1 and CDR2: SGHRS, YFSETQ. CDR3 residues: CASSLERVGDSPLHF. CDR3 DNA: TGCGCCAGCAGCTTGGAAAGAGTCGGTGATTCACCCCTCCACTTT.

The rearrangement links TRBV30 to TRBJ1-2; D might be TRBD1 (6 bases). CDR1 and CDR2 from the germline V gene are GTSNPN and SVGIG (reference sequence). V was pared by 1 base and J by 5 bases, with 11 bases between. The CDR3 extends over 13 amino acids. The CDR3 sequence is CAWSAGTPYGYTF. DNA of the CDR3: TGTGCCTGGAGTGCCGGGACACCGTATGGCTACACCTTC.

The chain couples TRBV19 to TRBJ1-3, with a possible D match to TRBD1 (6 bases). V lost 5 bases and J lost 4, with 15 bases in between. CDR3 length equals 15 residues. Per germline, CDR1 LNHDA and CDR2 SQIVND (reference sequence). The CDR3 reads CASSPATGLGNTIYF. The CDR3 coding sequence is TGTGCCAGTAGTCCAGCGACAGGTCTGGGAAACACCATATATTTT. Together with reference TRBV19 and TRBJ1-3, the CDR3 gives the full variable domain: DGGITQSPKYLFRKEGQNVTLSCEQNLNHDAMYWYRQDPGQGLRLIYYSQIVNDFQKGDIAEGYSVSREKKESFPLTVTSAQKNPTAFYLCASSPATGLGNTIYFGEGSWLTVV.

The chain joins TRBV9 to TRBJ2-2; TRBD2 is a possible D gene (7 bases). Trimming shortened V by 6 bases and J by 4 bases, and 19 bases separated the two germline ends. The CDR3 contains 16 residues. Germline CDR1 is SGDLS and CDR2 is YYNGEE. CDR3 bases: TGTGCCAGCAACCCGTGGGGGGGCGACTCCACCGGGGAGCTGTTTTTT. Its protein is CASNPWGGDSTGELFF.

The V call is TRBV7-2, the J call TRBJ1-4; 7 nucleotides match TRBD1. Per germline, CDR1 SGHTA and CDR2 FQGNSA. Trimming took 6 bases from V and 7 from J; bases not matched to a gene: 8. CDR3 size: 14 residues. The CDR3 DNA sequence: TGTGCCAGCAGAACAGGGTACAGGGGTGAAAAACTGTTTTTT. Translating it yields CASRTGYRGEKLFF. The full variable domain, its missing parts supplied by reference TRBV7-2 and TRBJ1-4, is GAGVSQSPSNKVTEKGKDVELRCDPISGHTALYWYRQSLGQGLEFLIYFQGNSAPDKSGLPSDRFSAERTGGSVSTLTIQRTQQEDSAVYLCASRTGYRGEKLFFGSGTQLSVL.

This clone was seen only once. J is TRBJ1-3 and V is TRBV6-6; D gene ambiguous. The CDR3 is made up of 14 amino acids. Germline CDR1 MNHNY, CDR2 SVGAGI (reference sequence). The germline V and J ends were trimmed by 8 bases and 4 bases, with 15 bases remaining between them. The CDR3 DNA follows: TGTGCCAGCGGTTCGGCCCCGGGAGGAAACACCATATATTTT. Amino acid sequence: CASGSAPGGNTIYF.

The genes are TRBV30 and TRBJ1-4, with 9 bases aligning to TRBD1. CDR1 GTSNPN and CDR2 SVGIG come from the germline V gene (reference sequence). The CDR3 length is 14 residues. The trim removed 0 bases at V and 8 bases at J, leaving 4 bases unmatched. CDR3: CAWSVGTGREKLFF. CDR3 coding DNA: TGTGCCTGGAGTGTCGGGACAGGGAGGGAAAAACTGTTTTTT.

The chain has TRBV9 and TRBJ2-1; TRBD2 agrees at 7 bases. Germline CDR1 is SGDLS and CDR2 is YYNGEE. V lost 0 bases and J lost 1; bases outside the gene matches: 4. The CDR3 length is 16 residues. The CDR3: CASSVAGGQSYNEQFF. In DNA form, the CDR3 reads TGTGCCAGCAGCGTAGCGGGAGGTCAATCCTACAATGAGCAGTTCTTC. Variable domain in full (rest from reference TRBV9 and TRBJ2-1): DSGVTQTPKHLITATGQRVTLRCSPRSGDLSVYWYQQSLDQGLQFLIQYYNGEERAKGNILERFSAQQFPDLHSELNLSSLELGDSALYFCASSVAGGQSYNEQFFGPGTRLTVL.

The chain is built from TRBV4-1 and TRBJ2-1, with 8 bases identical to TRBD2. V shed 1 base and J 7 bases; nucleotides not matched to a gene: 6. CDR1 MGHRA and CDR2 YSYEKL come from the germline V gene. The length of the CDR3 is 15 residues. The CDR3 reads CASSQVNGGANEQFF. The CDR3 DNA is TGCGCCAGCAGCCAAGTAAACGGGGGGGCTAATGAGCAGTTCTTC.

The CDR3 DNA reads as TGTGCCAGCAGTTCCCCCCGACAGGGCGGGAATGAAAAACTGTTTTTT. Encoded protein: CASSSPRQGGNEKLFF. The chain joins TRBV28 to TRBJ1-4; 7 nucleotides agree with TRBD1. The CDR3 contains 16 residues. J lost 5 bases, V lost 4 bases, and 10 bases had no gene match. From germline, CDR1 is MDHEN and CDR2 SYDVKM. Combining the CDR3 with reference TRBV28 and TRBJ1-4 gives the whole variable domain DVKVTQSSRYLVKRTGEKVFLECVQDMDHENMFWYRQDPGLGLRLIYFSYDVKMKEKGDIPEGYSVSREKKERFSLILESASTNQTSMYLCASSSPRQGGNEKLFFGSGTQLSVL.

The rearrangement uses TRBV6-1 and TRBJ1-1; 12 bases fit TRBD1. Germline trimming cut 4 bases from V and 2 bases from J; bases unmatched to any gene: 8. Per germline, CDR1 MNHNS and CDR2 SASEGT. The CDR3 runs to 17 residues. The DNA for the CDR3 is TGTGCCAGCAGTGCCTCCTTCGGGACAGGGGGCAACACTGAAGCTTTCTTT. This encodes CASSASFGTGGNTEAFF.

This clone showed up just once. The junction departs from the called germline gene at one end, perhaps through a read error. The gene calls are TRBV7-7 and TRBJ2-1; 8 bases agree with TRBD2. Per germline, CDR1 SSHAT and CDR2 FNYEAQ (reference sequence). The CDR3 runs to 16 residues. The CDR3 bases are TGTGCTAGCAGCACCGGTAGCGGGACGTTCGACAATGAGCAGTTCTTC. Its translation is CASSTGSGTFDNEQFF.

The chain carries TRBV7-8 and TRBJ2-5, with 7 bases matching TRBD2. The CDR3 runs 13 residues. Germline V gives CDR1 SGHVS, CDR2 FQNEAQ. V lost 0 bases, J lost 5 bases, and 0 bases stayed unmatched. The CDR3: CASSLARGETQYF. The CDR3 bases are TGTGCCAGCAGCTTAGCGCGGGGGGAGACCCAGTACTTC.

This sequence joins TRBV6-6 and TRBJ2-1; D is uncertain. V lost 5 bases and J lost 8, with 7 bases in between. CDR1 is MNHNY and CDR2 is SVGAGI in the germline V gene (reference sequence). This CDR3 spans 11 amino acids. The CDR3 is CASSPLYEQFF. Here the CDR3 DNA reads TGTGCCAGCAGTCCATTGTATGAGCAGTTCTTC.

The chain employs TRBV5-4 and TRBJ2-3, with D maybe TRBD2 (6 bases). The length of the CDR3 is 12 residues. V was shortened by 4 bases and J by 8 bases, with 11 bases between the two germline ends. The V gene's germline CDR1 is SGHNT and CDR2 YYREEE (reference sequence). The CDR3 DNA is TGTGCCAGCAGCGTGGATAGCGGTACGCAGTATTTT. This gives the protein CASSVDSGTQYF.

The rearrangement uses TRBV4-1 and TRBJ2-5, with D unresolved. The V end was cut by 1 base, the J end by 4 bases, with 13 bases between. The germline gives CDR1 MGHRA, CDR2 YSYEKL. This CDR3 region has 15 residues. The chain's CDR3 is CASSQVGSTSETQYF. CDR3 coding DNA: TGCGCCAGCAGCCAAGTTGGTAGTACCTCAGAGACCCAGTACTTC.

The chain combines TRBV5-1 with TRBJ2-4; TRBD2 might be the D (5 bases). Trimming took 0 bases from V and 6 from J, leaving 10 bases between them. This CDR3 region has 14 residues. CDR1 is SGHRS and CDR2 is YFSETQ in the germline V gene. The CDR3 loop reads CASSLGAGANIQYF. Written as DNA, the CDR3 is TGCGCCAGCAGCTTGGGGGCGGGCGCAAACATTCAGTACTTC.

CDR3 sequence (DNA): TGTGCCAGCAGAGATGACAGGGGTTGGAGCTATGGCTACACCTTC. Translating it yields CASRDDRGWSYGYTF. This chain uses TRBV6-6 with TRBJ1-2; TRBD1 matches 8 bases. The CDR3 loop spans 15 amino acids. The germline gives CDR1 MNHNY, CDR2 SVGAGI (reference sequence). The V segment lost 6 bases and the J segment 4 bases; nucleotides outside the gene matches: 10.